This T cell receptor beta chain was identified in a study of shared clonotypes between healthy human individuals. Overall study: CD8 memory received one plate per donor, CD8 naive two, CD4 memory three and CD4 naive three.

Method: immunoSEQ multiplex PCR; TCRdb's copy keeps in-frame clones and lacks some. The sample holds over 750,000 clones; approximately 97% are singletons and the top ten take around 0.21%. It was CD45RO-negative cells, positively selected for CCR7, that made up naive CD8 cells, with terminally differentiated effector memory CD45RA+ cells excluded. Caucasian adults living in Nashville, Tennessee, provided all samples. This clone was seen only once. The CDR3 consists of 16 residues. Germline V gene data show CDR1 as LGHNA and CDR2 as YNFKEQ. Germline trimming cut 0 bases from V and 5 bases from J; bases unmatched to any gene: 5.

This TCR was recovered from a young man in good health. Sequenced material: naive CD8+ T cells sorted from blood. The rearrangement joins TRBV4-2 to TRBJ2-2, with TRBD2 identical over 8 bases. DNA for the CDR3: TGTGCCAGCAGCCAAGATGTGAGCGGGAGTACCGGGGAGCTGTTTTTT. As protein: CASSQDVSGSTGELFF.